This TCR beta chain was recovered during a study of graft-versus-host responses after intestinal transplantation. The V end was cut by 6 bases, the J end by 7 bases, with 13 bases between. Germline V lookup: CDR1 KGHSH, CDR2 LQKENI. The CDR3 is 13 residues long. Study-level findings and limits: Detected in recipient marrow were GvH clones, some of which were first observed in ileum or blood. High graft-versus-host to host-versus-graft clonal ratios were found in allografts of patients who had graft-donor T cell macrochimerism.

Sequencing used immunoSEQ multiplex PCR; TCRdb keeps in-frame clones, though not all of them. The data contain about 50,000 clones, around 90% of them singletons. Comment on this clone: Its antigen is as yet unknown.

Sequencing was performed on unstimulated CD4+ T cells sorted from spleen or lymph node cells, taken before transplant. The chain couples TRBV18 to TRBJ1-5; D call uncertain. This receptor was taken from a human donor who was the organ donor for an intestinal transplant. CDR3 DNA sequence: TGTGCCAGCTCCCCCGTCTCGGGCCAGCCCCAGCATTTT. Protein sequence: CASSPVSGQPQHF.